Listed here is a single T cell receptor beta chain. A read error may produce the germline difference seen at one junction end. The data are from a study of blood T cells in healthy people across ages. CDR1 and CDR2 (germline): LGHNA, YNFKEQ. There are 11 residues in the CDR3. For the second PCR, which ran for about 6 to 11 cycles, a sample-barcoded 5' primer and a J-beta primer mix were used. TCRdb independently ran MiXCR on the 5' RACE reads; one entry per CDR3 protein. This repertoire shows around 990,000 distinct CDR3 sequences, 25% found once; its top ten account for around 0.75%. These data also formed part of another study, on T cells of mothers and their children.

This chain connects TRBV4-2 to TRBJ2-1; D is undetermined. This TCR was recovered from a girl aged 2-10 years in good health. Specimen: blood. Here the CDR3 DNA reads TGTGCCAGCAGCCAAGAGGGTCTAAAGTACTTC. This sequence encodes CASSQEGLKYF.